Listed below are T cell receptor beta chains from one sample, sequenced in a study of blood T cell repertoires in COVID-19. Assay: immunoSEQ multiplex PCR; the TCRdb copy retains only in-frame clones and omits some. This table holds 70,000 or so clones, 80% to 90% found once. Sequenced input: peripheral blood. Source of these receptors: a man between 65 and 85 years old with active or convalescent COVID-19. The CDR3 runs from the conserved cysteine through the conserved F or W. Each record gives: V gene, J gene, D gene, clone size, CDR3 DNA, CDR3 protein. D genes are given only for firm matches. Expanded clones are given a class, and other clones once, few, many or no size at all.

V gene: TRBV2; J gene: TRBJ1-5; D gene: -; clone size: -; CDR3 DNA: TGTGCCAGCAGTGGGGGGGAGGGGCCCCAGCATTTT; CDR3 protein: CASSGGEGPQHF
V gene: TRBV9; J gene: TRBJ1-1; D gene: TRBD1; clone size: -; CDR3 DNA: TGTGCCAGCAGCGTAGGAGGGACAGGGAACACTGAAGCTTTCTTT; CDR3 protein: CASSVGGTGNTEAFF
V gene: TRBV4-2; J gene: TRBJ2-5; D gene: -; clone size: -; CDR3 DNA: TGTGCCAGCAGCCCCTTTGAGGGAGACGGGGAGACCCAGTACTTC; CDR3 protein: CASSPFEGDGETQYF
V gene: TRBV5-3; J gene: TRBJ1-1; D gene: -; clone size: -; CDR3 DNA: TGTGCCAGAAGCTTGGAACAGGGAGTTTACGTGAACACTGAAGCTTTCTTT; CDR3 protein: CARSLEQGVYVNTEAFF
V gene: TRBV6-5; J gene: TRBJ2-2; D gene: TRBD2; clone size: -; CDR3 DNA: TGTGCCAGCAGTTACGTTGCTAGCGGGATCGCCGGGGAGCTGTTTTTT; CDR3 protein: CASSYVASGIAGELFF
V gene: TRBV5-1; J gene: TRBJ2-2; D gene: TRBD2; clone size: few; CDR3 DNA: TGCGCCAGCAGGGGAGGGGCCGGAACCGGGGAGCTGTTTTTT; CDR3 protein: CASRGGAGTGELFF
V gene: TRBV12-3/TRBV12-4; J gene: TRBJ2-7; D gene: -; clone size: -; CDR3 DNA: TGTGCCAGCAGTTTAACTTACGAGCAGTACTTC; CDR3 protein: CASSLTYEQYF
V gene: TRBV6-6; J gene: TRBJ2-5; D gene: -; clone size: -; CDR3 DNA: TGTGCCAGCAGTTACGGGGGGTTCGGCAAAGAGACCCAGTACTTC; CDR3 protein: CASSYGGFGKETQYF
V gene: TRBV7-2; J gene: TRBJ1-1; D gene: -; clone size: -; CDR3 DNA: TGTGCCAGCAGCTCGACAGCCCTTACTGAAGCTTTCTTT; CDR3 protein: CASSSTALTEAFF
V gene: TRBV5-5; J gene: TRBJ1-6; D gene: -; clone size: -; CDR3 DNA: TGTGCCAGCAGCGCGACGCTCGGGACATCCGCCTATAATTCACCCCTCCACTTT; CDR3 protein: CASSATLGTSAYNSPLHF
V gene: TRBV19; J gene: TRBJ2-1; D gene: TRBD2; clone size: few; CDR3 DNA: TGTGCCAGTAGTAAATCCGGGACTAGATACAATGAGCAGTTCTTC; CDR3 protein: CASSKSGTRYNEQFF
V gene: TRBV24-1; J gene: TRBJ1-2; D gene: TRBD1; clone size: -; CDR3 DNA: TGTGCCACCAGTGACCCCGGGACAGCCTTTATAGGCTACACCTTC; CDR3 protein: CATSDPGTAFIGYTF
V gene: TRBV27; J gene: TRBJ1-5; D gene: -; clone size: -; CDR3 DNA: TGTGCCAGCAGTTTAGGTCGGGTTCAGCCCCAGCATTTT; CDR3 protein: CASSLGRVQPQHF
V gene: TRBV5-4; J gene: TRBJ1-1; D gene: -; clone size: -; CDR3 DNA: TGTGCCAGCAGCTCAAGCTCCACTACAGGGAACACTGAAGCTTTCTTT; CDR3 protein: CASSSSSTTGNTEAFF
V gene: TRBV10-3; J gene: TRBJ1-1; D gene: -; clone size: -; CDR3 DNA: TGTGCCATCAGGGGGGCGGACACTGAAGCTTTCTTT; CDR3 protein: CAIRGADTEAFF
V gene: TRBV5-4; J gene: TRBJ2-3; D gene: TRBD2; clone size: -; CDR3 DNA: TGTGCCAGCACCTTCCGGCTAGCGGGAGCTCGGACAGATACGCAGTATTTT; CDR3 protein: CASTFRLAGARTDTQYF
V gene: TRBV5-6; J gene: TRBJ1-6; D gene: TRBD1; clone size: -; CDR3 DNA: TGTGCCAGCAGCGATTACAGGGGTTATGCTTCACCCCTCCACTTT; CDR3 protein: CASSDYRGYASPLHF
V gene: TRBV29-1; J gene: TRBJ2-1; D gene: -; clone size: -; CDR3 DNA: TGCAGCGTTGGAAGCATCGATGAGCAGTTCTTC; CDR3 protein: CSVGSIDEQFF
V gene: TRBV2; J gene: TRBJ1-4; D gene: TRBD1; clone size: -; CDR3 DNA: TGTGCCAGCAGGGACCCGGGACAGCATGAAAAACTGTTTTTT; CDR3 protein: CASRDPGQHEKLFF
V gene: TRBV28; J gene: TRBJ1-5; D gene: TRBD1; clone size: -; CDR3 DNA: TGTGCCAGCAGTCTCCCCTCGGGTACAGGGGCCCAGCATTTT; CDR3 protein: CASSLPSGTGAQHF
V gene: TRBV3-1/TRBV3-2; J gene: TRBJ2-3; D gene: TRBD2; clone size: few; CDR3 DNA: TGTGCCAGCAGCCCCGGAGCGGGAGGGCCTTCCTTCTATACGCAGTATTTT; CDR3 protein: CASSPGAGGPSFYTQYF
V gene: TRBV4-3; J gene: TRBJ2-1; D gene: TRBD2; clone size: few; CDR3 DNA: TGCGCCAGCAGCCAAGATCCCTTGAGTAGCGGGAGGGGGTCCTACAATGAGCAGTTCTTC; CDR3 protein: CASSQDPLSSGRGSYNEQFF
V gene: TRBV11-2; J gene: TRBJ2-1; D gene: -; clone size: -; CDR3 DNA: TGTGCCAGCAGCTACGATTACGGTGAGCAGTTCTTC; CDR3 protein: CASSYDYGEQFF
V gene: TRBV5-1; J gene: TRBJ2-1; D gene: TRBD2; clone size: -; CDR3 DNA: TGCGCCAGCAGCTTGGACAGCGGGAGAACGAATGAGCAGTTCTTC; CDR3 protein: CASSLDSGRTNEQFF
V gene: TRBV7-2; J gene: TRBJ2-4; D gene: -; clone size: -; CDR3 DNA: TGTGCCAGCAGCTTAGGGACAGAAAACATTCAGTACTTC; CDR3 protein: CASSLGTENIQYF
V gene: TRBV5-6; J gene: TRBJ2-1; D gene: TRBD1; clone size: -; CDR3 DNA: TGTGCCAGCAGCTTGGGACAGGGGCCTTGGGAGCAGTTCTTC; CDR3 protein: CASSLGQGPWEQFF